This TCR beta chain was observed in a study of cytotoxic CD8 clonotypes in ibrutinib-treated CLL. V dropped 6 bases and J dropped 10 bases, with 10 bases sitting between them. Germline values: CDR1 DFQATT, CDR2 SNEGSKA (reference sequence). The CDR3 consists of 10 residues. Of note for this clone: What it binds is unknown.

Study results and limitations: There were differences in sampling times between sustained-remission and progressing patients.

Clones were read by immunoSEQ multiplex PCR, and TCRdb kept only the in-frame ones, dropping some. The sample has fewer than 300,000 clones, around 69% seen once. V gene TRBV20-1 combines with J gene TRBJ2-1; D call uncertain. The receptor was derived from a human donor with chronic lymphocytic leukemia. Source: PBMCs, taken at disease progression, from a patient treated with ibrutinib. DNA of the CDR3: TGCAGTGCAGCCCGTGGGGAGCAGTTCTTC. This sequence encodes CSAARGEQFF.